These 21 T cell receptor beta chains originate from one sample sequenced in a study of cytomegalovirus exposure and HLA in healthy donors. PCR primers comprised 60 Vbeta and 13 Jbeta primers. The protocol was immunoSEQ multiplex PCR, while the TCRdb copy is restricted to in-frame clones and leaves out a portion. The sample has about 110,000 clones; 75% to 90% are singletons. Input material: PBMCs. These receptors were obtained from a man aged 50 to 60 in good health and CMV-seronegative.

CDR3 region: CASSFAGLDQETQYF. The CDR3 DNA is TGCGCCAGCAGTTTTGCAGGTTTGGACCAAGAGACCCAGTACTTC. The rearrangement joins TRBV23-1 to TRBJ2-5; D gene unclear. TRBV23-1 is given ORF status, its function remaining uncertain. The CDR3 has 15 residues. Trimming took 5 bases from V and 0 from J, leaving 13 bases between them.

The chain couples TRBV5-4 to TRBJ2-7; the D gene is possibly TRBD1 (6 bases). V was trimmed by 0 bases and J by 5 bases, leaving 15 bases between them. The CDR3 has 15 amino acids. The V gene's germline CDR1 is SGHNT and CDR2 YYREEE (reference sequence). CDR3 coding DNA: TGTGCCAGCAGCTTGGAGTGGGGGCGCGAACACGAGCAGTACTTC. Amino acid sequence: CASSLEWGREHEQYF. The entire variable domain, with the rest obtained from reference TRBV5-4 and TRBJ2-7, is as follows: ETGVTQSPTHLIKTRGQQVTLRCSSQSGHNTVSWYQQALGQGPQFIFQYYREEENGRGNFPPRFSGLQFPNYSSELNVNALELDDSALYLCASSLEWGREHEQYFGPGTRLTVT.

The chain employs TRBV7-9 and TRBJ1-1; 9 bases agree with TRBD1. V was pared by 1 base and J by 4 bases, with 1 base of the junction left unmatched. The CDR3 extends over 14 amino acids. The V gene's germline CDR1 is SEHNR and CDR2 FQNEAQ (reference sequence). In nucleotides, the CDR3 is TGTGCCAGCAGCTTAGGGACAGGGGTCACTGAAGCTTTCTTT. The encoded protein is CASSLGTGVTEAFF.

V gene TRBV29-1 combines with J gene TRBJ2-3; 8 bases agree with TRBD2. Trimming took 6 bases from V and 1 from J; bases not matched to a gene: 12. Germline V gives CDR1 SQVTM, CDR2 ANQGSEA. This CDR3 has 16 residues. The CDR3 bases are TGCAGCGTCGTTGCCCGGGAGGGAGGGGGCACAGATACGCAGTATTTT. This gives the protein CSVVAREGGGTDTQYF.

This chain connects TRBV7-6 to TRBJ2-6; 9 bases align to TRBD1. J gave up 2 bases and V 3 bases, and 2 bases lay outside the gene matches. Germline lookup yields CDR1 SGHVS and CDR2 FNYEAQ. The CDR3 runs to 16 residues. CDR3 nucleotide sequence: TGTGCCAGCAGCTTTAGACAGGGGGCTGGGGCCAACGTCCTGACTTTC. This codes for CASSFRQGAGANVLTF.

This clone was seen only once. The sample has other DNA sequences that encode this CDR3 too. The chain is built from TRBV6-5 and TRBJ1-1; 9 positions agree with TRBD1. Germline V lookup: CDR1 MNHEY, CDR2 SVGAGI. The CDR3 extends over 13 amino acids. The V and J ends lost 6 bases and 9 bases, in that order; junction bases with no gene match: 8. CDR3 DNA sequence: TGTGCCAGCAGACGTGGACAGGGGCTTCAAGCTTTCTTT. Its protein product is CASRRGQGLQAFF.

The chain carries TRBV5-1 and TRBJ2-7, with 7 bases fitting TRBD2. The CDR3 sequence is 12 residues long. Losses at the gene ends were 6 bases for V and 4 bases for J; bases not matched to a gene: 4. Germline CDR1 and CDR2: SGHRS and YFSETQ. The CDR3 region is CASMGGGYEQYF. The CDR3, as DNA: TGCGCCAGCATGGGGGGAGGGTACGAGCAGTACTTC.

This clone was recorded once. The J gene is TRBJ2-1, the V gene TRBV5-4; 9 positions match TRBD2. The CDR3 contains 16 residues. V lost 4 bases, J lost 1 base, and 6 bases stayed unmatched. Looked up from germline, CDR1 is SGHNT and CDR2 is YYREEE (reference sequence). In DNA, the CDR3 is TGTGCCAGCAGCACCATGACTAGCGGATCCTACAATGAGCAGTTCTTC. It codes for CASSTMTSGSYNEQFF.

This clone has a handful of counts. The V gene is TRBV30, the J gene TRBJ2-1; 7 bases match TRBD1. The CDR3 loop spans 14 amino acids. V shed 1 base, J shed 9 bases, and the junction held 9 bases outside the gene matches. Germline V lookup: CDR1 GTSNPN, CDR2 SVGIG (reference sequence). The CDR3 DNA reads TGTGCCTGGAGTGCGGACAGGCTGCTGGGTGAGCAGTTCTTC. This gives the protein CAWSADRLLGEQFF.

The chain is built from TRBV11-1 and TRBJ1-2, with TRBD1 matching 7 bases. The CDR3 length is 15 residues. The germline gives CDR1 SGHAT, CDR2 FQDESV (reference sequence). V lost 0 bases, J lost 3 bases, and 4 bases stayed unmatched. The CDR3 loop reads CASSLAPGTDYGYTF. The CDR3 DNA reads as TGTGCCAGCAGCTTAGCGCCCGGGACAGACTATGGCTACACCTTC.

The rearrangement uses TRBV7-8 and TRBJ2-7; 12 bases are shared with TRBD2. The CDR3 consists of 16 residues. J was trimmed by 3 bases and V by 3 bases; bases with no gene match: 6. The germline gives CDR1 SGHVS, CDR2 FQNEAQ. This chain's CDR3 is CASSFTSGGTLYEQYF. The DNA of the CDR3 is TGTGCCAGCAGCTTCACTAGCGGGGGGACTCTCTACGAGCAGTACTTC.

This clone has just one count. The chain joins TRBV28 to TRBJ2-1, with a possible D match to TRBD1 (6 bases). Germline CDR1 MDHEN, CDR2 SYDVKM. The V gene lost 5 bases and the J gene lost 8 bases, with 7 bases spanning the gap. This CDR3 spans 11 amino acids. Here the CDR3 DNA reads TGTGCCAGCAGTACAGGGTATGAGCAGTTCTTC. Residues: CASSTGYEQFF.

The rearrangement joins TRBV10-3 to TRBJ2-1; 8 nucleotides align to TRBD1. The trim removed 6 bases at V and 2 bases at J, leaving 3 bases unmatched. In germline, CDR1 is ENHRY, CDR2 SYGVKD. The CDR3 totals 14 residues. CDR3 protein: CAIRGQDPYNEQFF. The CDR3, as DNA: TGTGCCATCAGGGGACAGGATCCCTACAATGAGCAGTTCTTC.

The chain joins TRBV28 to TRBJ2-2; 7 bases match TRBD1. CDR1 is MDHEN and CDR2 is SYDVKM in the germline V gene. With V trimmed by 5 bases and J by 5 bases, 8 bases remained unmatched. This CDR3 is built from 15 residues. The CDR3 reads CASSPPGQKTGELFF. The DNA for the CDR3 is TGTGCCAGCAGTCCCCCGGGACAGAAAACCGGGGAGCTGTTTTTT.

V usage is TRBV28 and J usage is TRBJ2-1; 9 nucleotides align to TRBD2. The CDR3 totals 14 residues. Germline loops: CDR1 MDHEN, CDR2 SYDVKM. Germline trimming cut 8 bases from V and 8 bases from J; bases unmatched to any gene: 10. The CDR3 DNA reads as TGTGCCAGCGGTGGGCTAGCGGGAATATATGAGCAGTTCTTC. As protein: CASGGLAGIYEQFF.

Turning to this clone: A read error may produce the germline difference seen at one junction end. The gene calls are TRBV5-4 and TRBJ2-5, with 10 bases aligning to TRBD1. CDR3 length equals 14 residues. CDR1 is SGHNT, CDR2 YYREEE, per germline (reference sequence). The CDR3, as DNA: TGTGCCGGCAGCTTGGACAGGGGGCAAGAGACCCAGTACTTC. The encoded protein is CAGSLDRGQETQYF.

V and J are TRBV5-6 and TRBJ2-6; maybe TRBD1 (6 bases). This CDR3 is built from 18 residues. The germline CDR1 and CDR2 sequences are SGHDT and YYEEEE. The V gene lost 4 bases and the J gene lost 2 bases, with 19 bases spanning the gap. Here the CDR3 reads CASSAYRVGAAGANVLTF. The CDR3 nucleotides are TGTGCCAGCAGCGCGTACAGGGTTGGCGCCGCTGGGGCCAACGTCCTGACTTTC. The full variable domain, rest sourced from reference TRBV5-6 and TRBJ2-6, is DAGVTQSPTHLIKTRGQQVTLRCSPKSGHDTVSWYQQALGQGPQFIFQYYEEEERQRGNFPDRFSGHQFPNYSSELNVNALLLGDSALYLCASSAYRVGAAGANVLTFGAGSRLTVL.

The V call is TRBV28, the J call TRBJ2-7; 10 bases fit TRBD2. The V and J ends lost 3 bases and 5 bases, in that order; junction bases with no gene match: 10. There are 16 residues in the CDR3. CDR1 is MDHEN, CDR2 SYDVKM, per germline. In DNA, the CDR3 is TGTGCCAGCAGTTTCGGGCTAGCGGGAGAGGATAACGAGCAGTACTTC. It translates to CASSFGLAGEDNEQYF.

The genes are TRBV25-1 and TRBJ2-4; TRBD1 is a possible D gene (5 bases). V lost 5 bases to trimming and J lost 7 bases, with 15 bases between them. Per germline, CDR1 MGHDK and CDR2 SYGVNS. This CDR3 region has 14 residues. CDR3 coding DNA: TGTGCCAGCAGTCCAGGGTTACGGTTGAACATTCAGTACTTC. This translates into CASSPGLRLNIQYF.

The chain combines TRBV7-2 with TRBJ2-3; TRBD2 might be the D (5 bases). The CDR3 extends over 14 amino acids. Germline V gene data show CDR1 as SGHTA and CDR2 as FQGNSA. With 8 bases removed from V and 6 bases from J, the gap between germline ends came to 18 bases. CDR3 loop: CASAEDGGRDTQYF. CDR3 nucleotides: TGTGCCAGCGCCGAAGACGGAGGTCGTGATACGCAGTATTTT.

The chain recombines TRBV9 with TRBJ1-2; 10 bases line up with TRBD1. Trimming took 4 bases from V and 7 from J; bases not matched to a gene: 7. The V gene's germline CDR1 is SGDLS and CDR2 YYNGEE. This CDR3 comprises 14 residues. This CDR3 is CASSLDRGQRGYTF. CDR3 DNA: TGTGCCAGCAGCCTAGACAGGGGGCAGCGTGGCTACACCTTC.